This T cell receptor (beta chain) was retrieved from a study of human T cells and chemical hapten exposure. The time point here: patch test 3, about 24 weeks after DPC sensitization. Treatment in this sample: therapeutic diphenylcyclopropenone sensitization with weekly scalp DPC. The study used a library that attached unique molecular identifiers to individual cDNA molecules. TCRdb fed the RACE reads into MiXCR, producing one record per CDR3 protein. The repertoire holds approximately 97,000 distinct CDR3 sequences, with roughly a quarter as singletons. V was shortened by 7 bases and J by 4 bases, with 10 bases between the two germline ends. CDR3 length: 13 amino acids. In germline, CDR1 is SNHLY, CDR2 FYNNEI. This clonotype was counted between two and nine times. Its antigen is unknown. Regarding the study as a whole: Significantly greater numbers of large CDR3 similarity clusters came from expanded TCRs than from controls. PT1 expanded TCR counts and patch test score correlated positively.

The sample was whole blood, taken in connection with sensitization to the hapten diphenylcyclopropenone (DPC). The rearrangement links TRBV2 to TRBJ2-2; D gene unclear. This clonotype was sampled from a middle-aged man with alopecia areata. Some clones in this sample may be carry-over from other donors' samples. The CDR3 DNA reads as TGTGCCAGCACCACCCTAGGCACCGGGGAGCTGTTTTTT. It yields the protein CASTTLGTGELFF.